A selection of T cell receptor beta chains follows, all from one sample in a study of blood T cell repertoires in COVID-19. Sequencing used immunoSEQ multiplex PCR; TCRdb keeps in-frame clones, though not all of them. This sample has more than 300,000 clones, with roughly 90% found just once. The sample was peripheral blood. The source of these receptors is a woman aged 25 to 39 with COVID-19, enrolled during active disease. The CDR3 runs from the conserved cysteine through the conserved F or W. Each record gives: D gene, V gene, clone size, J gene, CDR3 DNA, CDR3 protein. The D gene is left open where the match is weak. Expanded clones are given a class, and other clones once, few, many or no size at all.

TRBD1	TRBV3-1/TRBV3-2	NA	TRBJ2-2	TGTGCCAGCAGCGGCCGGGACAGGGAATTCACCGGGGAGCTGTTTTTT	CASSGRDREFTGELFF
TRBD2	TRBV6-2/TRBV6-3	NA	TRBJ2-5	TGTGCCAGCAGCCACCTAGCGGGGGGGACGGGAGAGACCCAGTACTTC	CASSHLAGGTGETQYF
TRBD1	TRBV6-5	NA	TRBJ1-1	TGTGCCAGCAGTTACACGGGACAGGGGGCGACAGCTTTCTTT	CASSYTGQGATAFF
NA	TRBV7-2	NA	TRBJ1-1	TGTGCCAGCAGTTCGAATCCGACTCGGCCTAACACTGAAGCTTTCTTT	CASSSNPTRPNTEAFF
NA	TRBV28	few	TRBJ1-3	TGTGCCAGCAGTTTAGGGACAGGAAACACCATATATTTT	CASSLGTGNTIYF
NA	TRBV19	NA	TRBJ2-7	TGTGCCAGTAGTATAGCGGTGAACTCCTACGAGCAGTACTTC	CASSIAVNSYEQYF
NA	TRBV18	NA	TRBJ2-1	TGTGCCAGCTCACCGCAAAAGACAGGAAGATACAATGAGCAGTTCTTC	CASSPQKTGRYNEQFF
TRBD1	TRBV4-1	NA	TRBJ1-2	TGCGCCAGCAGCCAGACAGGGAACTATGGCTACACCTTC	CASSQTGNYGYTF
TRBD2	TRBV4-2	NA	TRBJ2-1	TGTGCCAGCAGCCAAGATATCGGGCGGGGGAGCTCCTACAATGAGCAGTTCTTC	CASSQDIGRGSSYNEQFF
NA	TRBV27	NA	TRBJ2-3	TGTGCCAGCAGGGCAGGGGTACCAGATACGCAGTATTTT	CASRAGVPDTQYF
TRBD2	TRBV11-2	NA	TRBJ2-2	TGTGCCAGCAGCCTTAGGACTAGCGGGGGGGCGGGGGAGCTGTTTTTT	CASSLRTSGGAGELFF
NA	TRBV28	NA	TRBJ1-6	TGTGCCAGCAGTTTGAGCCGCACCTCACCCCTCCACTTT	CASSLSRTSPLHF
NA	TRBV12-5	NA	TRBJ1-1	TGTGCTAGTGGTTTGGTACCTCGTAAGACTAACACTGAAGCTTTCTTT	CASGLVPRKTNTEAFF
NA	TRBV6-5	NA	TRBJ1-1	TGTGCCAGCAGGAGGGGGAGTAACACTGAAGCTTTCTTT	CASRRGSNTEAFF
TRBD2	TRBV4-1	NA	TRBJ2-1	TGCGCCAGCAGCCAAGATCGTGTGCGGGGGGGCAGCTATGAGCAGTTCTTC	CASSQDRVRGGSYEQFF
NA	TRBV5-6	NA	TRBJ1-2	TGTACCAGCAGCCCCCCCCGGGGGAATAATTATGGCTACACCTTC	CTSSPPRGNNYGYTF
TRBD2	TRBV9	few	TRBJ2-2	TGTGCCAGCAGCCCCGGACTAGCGGGGCGAACCGGGGAGCTGTTTTTT	CASSPGLAGRTGELFF
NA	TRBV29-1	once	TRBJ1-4	TGCAGCGTTGAAGAAGCTTCAACTAATGAAAAACTGTTTTTT	CSVEEASTNEKLFF
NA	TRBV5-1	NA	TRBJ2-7	TGCGCCAGCAGCTTGCCCGGGGTCTACGAGCAGTACTTC	CASSLPGVYEQYF
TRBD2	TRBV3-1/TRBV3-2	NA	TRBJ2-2	TGTGCCAGCAGCCAAGAGCGGGGGGGTCACACCGGGGAGCTGTTTTTT	CASSQERGGHTGELFF
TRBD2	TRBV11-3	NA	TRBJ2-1	TGTGCCAGCAGCACTAGCGGTAGGGCCTACAATGAGCAGTTCTTC	CASSTSGRAYNEQFF
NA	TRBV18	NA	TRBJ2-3	TGTGCCAGCTCACCAGTCGGTTCCGGTGATACGCAGTATTTT	CASSPVGSGDTQYF
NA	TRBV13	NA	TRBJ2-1	TGTGCCAGCAGCTTAGGGGACAGCAACAATGAGCAGTTCTTC	CASSLGDSNNEQFF
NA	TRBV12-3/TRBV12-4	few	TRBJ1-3	TGTGCCAGCAGTTCAACTGGAAACACCATATATTTT	CASSSTGNTIYF
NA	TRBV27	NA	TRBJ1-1	TGTGCCAGCAGGCCAGGGTTGTTGGCTGAAGCTTTCTTT	CASRPGLLAEAFF
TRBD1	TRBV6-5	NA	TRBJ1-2	TGTGCCAGCCGACTACAGGGGTCTAATGGCTACACCTTC	CASRLQGSNGYTF
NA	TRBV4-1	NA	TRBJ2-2	TGCGCCAGCAGCCAAGCGATTAGGACAGACACCGGGGAGCTGTTTTTT	CASSQAIRTDTGELFF
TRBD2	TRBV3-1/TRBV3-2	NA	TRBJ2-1	TGTGCCAGCAGCCAAGCAACTAGCGGGGCCATCTCCTACAATGAGCAGTTCTTC	CASSQATSGAISYNEQFF
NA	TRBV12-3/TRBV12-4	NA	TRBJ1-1	TGTGCCAGCAGTTTAACACAGGGATCAGTAGCTTTCTTT	CASSLTQGSVAFF
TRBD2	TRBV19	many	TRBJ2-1	TGTGCCAGTAGTCTCCCGGGACTAGCTTGGAATGAGCAGTTCTTC	CASSLPGLAWNEQFF
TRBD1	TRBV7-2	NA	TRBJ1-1	TGTGCCAGCAGCTTAGGGAGGGGGACAGGGGGGAAAGAAGCTTTCTTT	CASSLGRGTGGKEAFF
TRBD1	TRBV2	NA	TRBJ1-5	TGTGCCAGCAAGGCAGGACAGGGTAGCAATCAGCCCCAGCATTTT	CASKAGQGSNQPQHF
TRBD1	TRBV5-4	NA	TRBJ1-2	TGTGCCAGCAGCTTGGACGGGACAGGGGTCTACTATGGCTACACCTTC	CASSLDGTGVYYGYTF
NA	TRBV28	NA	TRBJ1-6	TGTGCCAGCAGTTTACCAGGGGCCTCACCCCTCCACTTT	CASSLPGASPLHF
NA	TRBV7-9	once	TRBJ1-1	TGTGCCAGCAGCTTAGCCCCCGCGGTTATGGAGAACACTGAAGCTTTCTTT	CASSLAPAVMENTEAFF
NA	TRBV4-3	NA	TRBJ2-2	TGCGCCAGCAGCCAAGGGCCCATAATCCCCGGGGAGCTGTTTTTT	CASSQGPIIPGELFF
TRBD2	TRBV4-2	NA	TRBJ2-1	TGTGCCAGCAGCCAACCACTAGCGGGGACCGACTACAATGAGCAGTTCTTC	CASSQPLAGTDYNEQFF
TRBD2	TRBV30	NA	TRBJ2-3	TGTGCCTGGAGTGTAGGCGGGGGTGCAGATACGCAGTATTTT	CAWSVGGGADTQYF
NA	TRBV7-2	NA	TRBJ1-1	TGTGCCAGCAGCTTCACAGGGAACATGAACACTGAAGCTTTCTTT	CASSFTGNMNTEAFF
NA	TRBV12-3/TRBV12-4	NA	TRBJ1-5	TGTGCCAGCAGCCCGAGCAATCAGCCCCAGCATTTT	CASSPSNQPQHF
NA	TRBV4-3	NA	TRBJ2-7	TGCGCCAGCAGCCAAGATCACAGGCCCCGGACCCTCCGCGAGCAGTACTTC	CASSQDHRPRTLREQYF
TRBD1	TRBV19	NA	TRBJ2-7	TGTGCCAGCCGAGGACAGGGACTCTACGAGCAGTACTTC	CASRGQGLYEQYF
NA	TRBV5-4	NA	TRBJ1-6	TGTGCCAGCAGCGAATCAATGGAGTATTCACCCCTCCACTTT	CASSESMEYSPLHF
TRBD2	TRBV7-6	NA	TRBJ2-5	TGTGCCAGCAGCCGTAACACCGGGGGGGGAGAGACCCAGTACTTC	CASSRNTGGGETQYF
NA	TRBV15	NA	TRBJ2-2	TGTGCCACCAGCAGAGAGGGGGGCGGGGGAGACACCGGGGAGCTGTTTTTT	CATSREGGGGDTGELFF
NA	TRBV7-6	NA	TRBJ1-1	TGTGCCAGCAGCTTATGGGGGCAGGGGAACACTGAAGCTTTCTTT	CASSLWGQGNTEAFF
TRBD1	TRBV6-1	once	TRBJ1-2	TGTGCCAGCAGTGAACGGACAGGGGTAGATGGCTACACCTTC	CASSERTGVDGYTF
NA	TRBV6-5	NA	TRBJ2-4	TGTGCCAGCAGCCCCGGGGCCAAAAACATTCAGTACTTC	CASSPGAKNIQYF
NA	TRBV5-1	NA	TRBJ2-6	TGCGCCAGCAGCTTGGTCCAGTCTGGGGCCAACGTCCTGACTTTC	CASSLVQSGANVLTF
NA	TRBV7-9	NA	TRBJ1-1	TGTGCCAGCAGCCCCGGTGGACAGACTGAAGCTTTCTTT	CASSPGGQTEAFF
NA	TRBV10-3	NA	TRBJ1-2	TGTGCCATCCCCCGCGGCTATGGCTACACCTTC	CAIPRGYGYTF
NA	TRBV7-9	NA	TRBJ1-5	TGTGCCAGCAGCCCAGGGATTTATAGCAATCAGCCCCAGCATTTT	CASSPGIYSNQPQHF
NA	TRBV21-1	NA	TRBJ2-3	TGTGCCAGCATTCTTACAGGGGGCTTGAGCACAGATACGCAGTATTTT	CASILTGGLSTDTQYF
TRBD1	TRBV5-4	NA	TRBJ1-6	TGTGCCAGCAGCAAGGACAGGAATTCACCCCTCCACTTT	CASSKDRNSPLHF
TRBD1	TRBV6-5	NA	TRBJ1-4	TGTGCCAGCAGGCGGACAGGGGTTGGTAATGAAAAACTGTTTTTT	CASRRTGVGNEKLFF